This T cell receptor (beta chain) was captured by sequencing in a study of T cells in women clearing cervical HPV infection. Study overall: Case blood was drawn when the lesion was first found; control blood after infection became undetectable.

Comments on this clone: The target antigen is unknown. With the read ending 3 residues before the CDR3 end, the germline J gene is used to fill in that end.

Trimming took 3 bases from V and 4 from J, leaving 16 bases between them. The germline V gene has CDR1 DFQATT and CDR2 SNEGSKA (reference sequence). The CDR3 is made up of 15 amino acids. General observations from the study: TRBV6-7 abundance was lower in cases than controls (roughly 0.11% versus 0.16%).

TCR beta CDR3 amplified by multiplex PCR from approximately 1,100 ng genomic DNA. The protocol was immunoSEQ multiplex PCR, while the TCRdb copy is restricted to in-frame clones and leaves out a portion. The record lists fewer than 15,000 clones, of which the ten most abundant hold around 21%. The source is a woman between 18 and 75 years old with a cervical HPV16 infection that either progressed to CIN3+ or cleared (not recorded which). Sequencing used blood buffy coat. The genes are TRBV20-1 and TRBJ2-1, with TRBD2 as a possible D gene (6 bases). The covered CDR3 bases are TGCAGTGCTAGCATCGGTGCGGGGATATACAATGAG. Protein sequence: CSASIGAGIYNE. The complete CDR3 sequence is CSASIGAGIYNEQFF.